This is a list of T cell receptor beta chains from one sample in a study of shared clonotypes between healthy human individuals. Clones were sequenced by immunoSEQ multiplex PCR, and TCRdb holds only the in-frame ones, with some missing. Altogether about 870,000 clones are present, 85% to 95% being singletons, with the ten largest covering about 24%. Input material: naive CD8+ T cells sorted from blood. The receptors stem from a man aged 25 to 40 in good health. The CDR3 runs from the conserved cysteine through the conserved F or W. D genes are given only for firm matches. Only some rows state a clone size, as once, few, many or a class for expanded clones.

J gene	clone size	V gene	D gene	CDR3 protein	CDR3 DNA
TRBJ2-2	.	TRBV9	.	CASSVVLLTGSNTGELFF	TGTGCCAGCAGCGTAGTCCTGTTGACCGGTTCAAACACCGGGGAGCTGTTTTTT
TRBJ2-7	.	TRBV7-9	TRBD2	CASSTSSGGWGEQYF	TGTGCCAGCAGCACCTCTAGCGGGGGCTGGGGCGAGCAGTACTTC
TRBJ2-7	.	TRBV5-8	.	CASSLVAYEQYF	TGTGCCAGCAGCTTGGTAGCCTACGAGCAGTACTTC
TRBJ2-1	.	TRBV14	TRBD2	CASSQLAGGTNEQFF	TGTGCCAGCAGCCAATTAGCGGGAGGGACCAATGAGCAGTTCTTC
TRBJ2-5	.	TRBV19	.	CASSITGCGETQYF	TGTGCCAGTAGTATTACGGGGTGCGGGGAGACCCAGTACTTC
TRBJ2-7	.	TRBV9	.	CASSTTGYEQYF	TGTGCCAGCAGCACTACGGGGTACGAGCAGTACTTC
TRBJ2-1	.	TRBV9	.	CASSVDLASNEQFF	TGTGCCAGCAGCGTAGACCTAGCTTCCAATGAGCAGTTCTTC
TRBJ2-1	.	TRBV5-4	TRBD1	CATTGMYNEQFF	TGTGCCACGACAGGGATGTACAATGAGCAGTTCTTC
TRBJ2-7	.	TRBV5-4	.	CASSLAGKTYEQYF	TGTGCCAGCAGCTTGGCGGGAAAGACCTACGAGCAGTACTTC
TRBJ2-2	.	TRBV13	TRBD1	CASSPRGQGANTGELFF	TGTGCCAGCAGCCCCAGAGGACAGGGGGCGAACACCGGGGAGCTGTTTTTT
TRBJ2-1	.	TRBV7-9	.	CASSPANKDEQFF	TGTGCCAGCAGCCCCGCTAATAAGGATGAGCAGTTCTTC
TRBJ2-5	.	TRBV10-2	TRBD2	CASSVRLAGVQETQYF	TGCGCCAGCAGTGTTAGACTAGCGGGAGTTCAAGAGACCCAGTACTTC
TRBJ2-7	.	TRBV5-6	.	CASSFSYAYEQYF	TGTGCCAGCAGCTTCTCTTACGCCTACGAGCAGTACTTC
TRBJ2-3	few	TRBV19	.	CASSRDWDPSTDTQYF	TGTGCCAGTAGCCGAGACTGGGACCCTAGCACAGATACGCAGTATTTT
TRBJ2-7	.	TRBV7-9	.	CASSLVGVGYEQYF	TGTGCCAGCAGCTTGGTAGGGGTGGGCTACGAGCAGTACTTC
TRBJ2-5	.	TRBV5-6	.	CASTHFTGEETQYF	TGTGCCAGCACCCACTTCACGGGGGAAGAGACCCAGTACTTC
TRBJ1-1	.	TRBV7-9	TRBD1	CASSSMDRVNTEAFF	TGTGCCAGCAGCTCGATGGACAGGGTGAACACTGAAGCTTTCTTT
TRBJ2-2	.	TRBV27	TRBD2	CASSLSGVTGELFF	TGTGCCAGCAGTTTAAGCGGGGTCACCGGGGAGCTGTTTTTT
TRBJ2-5	.	TRBV11-2	TRBD2	CASRISGSGETQYF	TGTGCCAGCCGCATTAGCGGGAGTGGGGAGACCCAGTACTTC
TRBJ2-5	.	TRBV18	TRBD2	CASSPFSGSGETQYF	TGTGCCAGCTCACCGTTTAGCGGGAGCGGGGAGACCCAGTACTTC
TRBJ2-3	.	TRBV7-6	.	CASSLGSGTTDTQYF	TGTGCCAGCAGCTTAGGGTCAGGTACCACAGATACGCAGTATTTT
TRBJ2-1	.	TRBV7-9	TRBD1	CASSPTGQGWNEQFF	TGTGCCAGCAGCCCTACAGGACAGGGGTGGAATGAGCAGTTCTTC
TRBJ2-1	.	TRBV25-1	.	CASGWADSYNEQFF	TGTGCCAGCGGGTGGGCAGATTCCTACAATGAGCAGTTCTTC
TRBJ1-4	.	TRBV7-9	.	CASSSPLEKLFF	TGTGCCAGCAGCTCACCTTTAGAAAAACTGTTTTTT
TRBJ1-4	.	TRBV7-9	.	CASSLVEEKLFF	TGTGCCAGCAGCTTAGTAGAGGAAAAACTGTTTTTT
TRBJ2-3	once	TRBV27	TRBD2	CASSSTGGRRADTQYF	TGTGCCAGCAGTTCCACCGGCGGGAGACGGGCAGATACGCAGTATTTT
TRBJ1-4	.	TRBV5-1	.	CASSLTGPSLSGEKLFF	TGCGCCAGCAGCTTGACCGGGCCCTCGCTCTCTGGTGAAAAACTGTTTTTT
TRBJ1-5	.	TRBV11-2	.	CASSLWYSQPQHF	TGTGCCAGCAGCTTATGGTATTCTCAGCCCCAGCATTTT
TRBJ2-1	.	TRBV7-6	.	CASSFPASSYNEQFF	TGTGCCAGCAGCTTCCCAGCATCCTCCTACAATGAGCAGTTCTTC
TRBJ2-7	.	TRBV7-6	.	CASSQTGRRGEQYF	TGTGCCAGCAGCCAAACAGGGAGGAGAGGCGAGCAGTACTTC
TRBJ2-1	.	TRBV19	TRBD2	CASSIRPLGLAGNNEQFF	TGTGCCAGTAGTATAAGGCCGCTGGGACTAGCGGGGAACAATGAGCAGTTCTTC
TRBJ2-7	.	TRBV7-6	TRBD2	CASSLGLAGDKYEQYF	TGTGCCAGCAGCTTGGGCCTAGCGGGGGACAAATACGAGCAGTACTTC
TRBJ1-2	once	TRBV7-9	.	CASSPPGAGVYGYTF	TGTGCCAGCAGCCCCCCAGGGGCAGGCGTCTATGGCTACACCTTC
TRBJ2-3	.	TRBV5-8	TRBD1	CASSPSPGQASFTDTQYF	TGTGCCAGCAGCCCCTCCCCCGGACAGGCGTCTTTCACAGATACGCAGTATTTT
TRBJ2-1	.	TRBV29-1	TRBD2	CSVGGTSGRGSYNEQFF	TGCAGCGTTGGGGGGACTAGCGGGAGGGGATCCTACAATGAGCAGTTCTTC
TRBJ2-1	.	TRBV13	TRBD1	CASNRQGYNEQFF	TGTGCCAGCAATCGACAGGGCTACAATGAGCAGTTCTTC
TRBJ2-3	once	TRBV6-1	.	CASRPDINTDTQYF	TGTGCCAGCAGGCCAGATATCAACACAGATACGCAGTATTTT
TRBJ2-3	.	TRBV27	TRBD2	CASSFRIPGLAGSTDTQYF	TGTGCCAGCAGTTTTAGAATTCCGGGACTAGCGGGTAGCACAGATACGCAGTATTTT
TRBJ1-2	.	TRBV13	.	CASSLRGERRGYTF	TGTGCCAGCAGCTTGCGGGGAGAGAGGAGGGGCTACACCTTC
TRBJ2-1	few	TRBV7-3	TRBD2	CASSYSGSSYNEQFF	TGTGCCAGCAGCTACAGCGGGAGCTCCTACAATGAGCAGTTCTTC
TRBJ2-6	.	TRBV9	TRBD1	CASSVEGDRGIASGANVLTF	TGTGCCAGCAGCGTAGAGGGGGACAGGGGCATCGCCTCTGGGGCCAACGTCCTGACTTTC
TRBJ2-3	.	TRBV7-9	.	CASSSKRTSTDTQYF	TGTGCCAGCAGCTCCAAGAGGACTAGCACAGATACGCAGTATTTT
TRBJ2-1	.	TRBV5-1	.	CASSLAGEGNEQFF	TGCGCCAGCAGCTTGGCGGGAGAGGGGAATGAGCAGTTCTTC
TRBJ2-1	.	TRBV19	TRBD1	CASSHPGTGIEQFF	TGTGCCAGTAGTCACCCCGGGACAGGGATTGAGCAGTTCTTC
TRBJ2-5	.	TRBV29-1	.	CSVEDLTVTSGTQYF	TGCAGCGTTGAAGATCTCACGGTAACTTCCGGGACCCAGTACTTC
TRBJ2-6	once	TRBV11-2	.	CASSHVKQQSRANVLTF	TGTGCCAGCAGCCACGTTAAGCAACAAAGTCGGGCCAACGTCCTGACTTTC
TRBJ2-7	once	TRBV27	TRBD2	CASSSRGGPAYEQYF	TGTGCCAGCAGTTCACGGGGGGGGCCGGCCTACGAGCAGTACTTC
TRBJ2-7	.	TRBV7-9	.	CASSLGASGAVQYF	TGTGCCAGCAGCTTAGGGGCCTCAGGAGCCGTGCAGTACTTC
TRBJ2-5	.	TRBV15	TRBD2	CATGSPLAGEETQYF	TGTGCCACCGGTTCTCCCTTAGCGGGAGAAGAGACCCAGTACTTC
TRBJ2-7	.	TRBV15	.	CATRTDNSYEQYF	TGTGCCACCAGAACGGACAACTCCTACGAGCAGTACTTC
TRBJ2-7	once	TRBV30	TRBD1	CAWARKPGQGGYEQYF	TGTGCCTGGGCCCGGAAACCGGGACAGGGAGGCTACGAGCAGTACTTC
TRBJ1-5	.	TRBV25-1	.	CASSDGVNQPQHF	TGTGCCAGCAGTGATGGGGTGAATCAGCCCCAGCATTTT
TRBJ1-1	.	TRBV30	.	CAWRDPPNTEAFF	TGTGCCTGGAGGGACCCCCCGAACACTGAAGCTTTCTTT
TRBJ1-1	once	TRBV28	TRBD1	CASRHPGGTEAFF	TGTGCCAGCAGACATCCAGGGGGCACTGAAGCTTTCTTT
TRBJ1-5	.	TRBV5-5	.	CASSPLFFQGNQPQHF	TGTGCCAGCAGTCCGCTCTTCTTCCAGGGGAATCAGCCCCAGCATTTT
TRBJ2-5	.	TRBV28	.	CASSFRGPQETQYF	TGTGCCAGCAGTTTCAGGGGCCCGCAAGAGACCCAGTACTTC
TRBJ2-7	.	TRBV19	TRBD1	CASSPRDSYEQYF	TGTGCCAGTAGTCCTCGGGACAGCTACGAGCAGTACTTC
TRBJ2-1	.	TRBV29-1	.	CSVFGGRDYNEQFF	TGCAGCGTTTTCGGGGGACGGGATTACAATGAGCAGTTCTTC